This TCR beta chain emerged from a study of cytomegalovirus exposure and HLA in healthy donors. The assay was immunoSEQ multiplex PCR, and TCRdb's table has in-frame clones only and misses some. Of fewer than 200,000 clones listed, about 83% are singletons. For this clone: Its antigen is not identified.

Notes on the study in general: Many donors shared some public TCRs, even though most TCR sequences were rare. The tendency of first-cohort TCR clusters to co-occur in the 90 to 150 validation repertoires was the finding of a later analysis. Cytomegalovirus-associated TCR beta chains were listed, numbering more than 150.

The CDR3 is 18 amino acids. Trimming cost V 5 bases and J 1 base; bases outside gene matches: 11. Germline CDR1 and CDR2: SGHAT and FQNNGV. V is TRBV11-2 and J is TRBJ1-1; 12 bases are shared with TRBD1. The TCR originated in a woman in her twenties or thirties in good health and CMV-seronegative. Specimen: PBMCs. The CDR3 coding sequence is TGTGCCAGCAGCCCCCCGTCCCCGGGACAGGGGGCGAACACTGAAGCTTTCTTT. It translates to CASSPPSPGQGANTEAFF.